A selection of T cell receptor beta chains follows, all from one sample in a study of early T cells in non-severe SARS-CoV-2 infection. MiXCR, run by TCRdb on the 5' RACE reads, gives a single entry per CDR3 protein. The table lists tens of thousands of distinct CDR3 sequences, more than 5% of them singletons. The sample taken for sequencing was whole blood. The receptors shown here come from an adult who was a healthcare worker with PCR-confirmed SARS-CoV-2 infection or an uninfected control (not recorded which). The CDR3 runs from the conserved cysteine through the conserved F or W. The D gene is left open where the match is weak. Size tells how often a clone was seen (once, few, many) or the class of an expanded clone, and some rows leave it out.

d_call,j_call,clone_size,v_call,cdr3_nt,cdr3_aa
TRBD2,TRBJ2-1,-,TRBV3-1,TGTGCCAGCAGCCCAGCGGGCGGGGGGGCCGCCAATGAGCAGTTCTTC,CASSPAGGGAANEQFF
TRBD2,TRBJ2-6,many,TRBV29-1,TGCAGCGTTGAGGACCGAGCGGGGTCCTCTGGGGCCAACGTCCTGACTTTC,CSVEDRAGSSGANVLTF
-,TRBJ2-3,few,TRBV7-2,TGTGCCAGCACCCCAAATTTGAACACAGATACGCAGTATTTT,CASTPNLNTDTQYF
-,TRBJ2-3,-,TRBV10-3,TGTGCCATCAGGGGCGGGGGCCGCACAGATACGCAGTATTTT,CAIRGGGRTDTQYF
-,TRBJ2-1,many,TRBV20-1,TGCAGTGCCGCAGACAGGTCTGAGCAGTTCTTC,CSAADRSEQFF
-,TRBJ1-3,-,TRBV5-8,TGTGCCAGCAGCTGGACAGCTTTCTCTGGAAACACCATATATTTT,CASSWTAFSGNTIYF
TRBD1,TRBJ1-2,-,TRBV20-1,TGCAGTGCTGCCCGGGACAGCTATGGCTACACCTTC,CSAARDSYGYTF
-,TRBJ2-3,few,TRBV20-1,TGCAGTGCTAGTAAGGGCGATACGCAGTATTTT,CSASKGDTQYF
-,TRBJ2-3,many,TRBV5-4,TGTGCCAGCAGCTCATGGACTAGCACAGATACGCAGTATTTT,CASSSWTSTDTQYF
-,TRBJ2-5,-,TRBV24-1,TGTGCCACCAGTGATTCCGGGACCCAAGAGACCCAGTACTTC,CATSDSGTQETQYF
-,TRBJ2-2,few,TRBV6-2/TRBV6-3,TGTGCCAGCAGTTACTCTGGGCCAACCGGGGAGCTGTTTTTT,CASSYSGPTGELFF
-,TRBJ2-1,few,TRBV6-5,TGTGCCAGCAGTTTGCCTGGGTTCAATGAGCAGTTCTTC,CASSLPGFNEQFF
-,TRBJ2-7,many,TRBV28,TGTGCCAGCAGCACCTTCGGGGAGCAGTACTTC,CASSTFGEQYF
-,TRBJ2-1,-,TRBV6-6,TGTGCCAGCGAGGGCACTAGCTCCTACAATGAGCAGTTCTTC,CASEGTSSYNEQFF
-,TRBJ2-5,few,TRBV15,TGTGCCACCAGCAGTGGGATGCCAGAGACCCAGTACTTC,CATSSGMPETQYF
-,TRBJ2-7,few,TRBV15,TGTGCCACCAGGAACAGGGCTTCCTACGAGCAGTACTTC,CATRNRASYEQYF
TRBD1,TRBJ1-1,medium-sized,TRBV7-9,TGTGCCAGCAGCTCGTGGGACAGGGAGACTGAAGCTTTCTTT,CASSSWDRETEAFF
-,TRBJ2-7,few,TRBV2,TGTGCCAGCACCCAAGCCGGGACCAACTACGAGCAGTACTTC,CASTQAGTNYEQYF
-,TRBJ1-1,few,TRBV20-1,TGCAGTGCGCTATACGGGACAAGCACTGAAGCTTTCTTT,CSALYGTSTEAFF
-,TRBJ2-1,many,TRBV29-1,TGCAGCGTGGACTTCGGCTCCTACAATGAGCAGTTCTTC,CSVDFGSYNEQFF
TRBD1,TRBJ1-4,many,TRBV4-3,TGCGCCAGCAGCCCACAGACAGGGACCTTAAATGAACTGTTTTTT,CASSPQTGTLNELFF
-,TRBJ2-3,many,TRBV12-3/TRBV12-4,TGTGCCAGCAGCCGAATCCATGGCACAAGCACAGATACGCAGTATTTT,CASSRIHGTSTDTQYF
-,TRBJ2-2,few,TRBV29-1,TGCAGCGTTGAAGATCCGGGCAGAGAGAACACCGGGGAGCTGTTTTTT,CSVEDPGRENTGELFF
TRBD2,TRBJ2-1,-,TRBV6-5,TGTGCCAGCAGTTACGGGGGACCCCACAGCGGGAGCCATGAGCAGTTCTTC,CASSYGGPHSGSHEQFF
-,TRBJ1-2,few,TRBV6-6,TGTGCCAGCAGTTACGAAGGGACCTATGGCTACACCTTC,CASSYEGTYGYTF
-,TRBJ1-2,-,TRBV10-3,TGTGCCATCAGTGACAGTACTAACTATGGCTACACCTTC,CAISDSTNYGYTF
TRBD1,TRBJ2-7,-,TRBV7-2,TGTGCCAGCAGCTTTCCGGGACAGTGGAACGAGCAGTACTTC,CASSFPGQWNEQYF
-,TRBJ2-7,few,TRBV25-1,TGTGCCAGCAGTGCGCACCACAACTACGAGCAGTACTTC,CASSAHHNYEQYF
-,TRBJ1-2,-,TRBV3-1,TGTGCCAGCAGCCAAGGATCTGAGGGGGGCTACACCTTC,CASSQGSEGGYTF
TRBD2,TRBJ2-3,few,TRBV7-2,TGTGCCAGCAGCATAGCGGGAGGCACCGATACGCAGTATTTT,CASSIAGGTDTQYF
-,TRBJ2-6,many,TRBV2,TGTGCCAGCAGGCCCGGGGTCTCTGGGGCCAACGTCCTGACTTTC,CASRPGVSGANVLTF